This T cell receptor (beta chain) comes out of a study of cytomegalovirus exposure and HLA in healthy donors. In the study overall: Researchers previously reported finding fewer than 140 million unique TCR beta sequences from roughly 200 million T cells. Study results and caveats: There were some public TCRs occurring in many donors, but most TCR sequences were rare. Later on, analysis showed that most CMV-associated TCR beta chains appeared to be HLA-restricted.

A remark on this clone: Its target is unknown.

The germline gives CDR1 SGHAT, CDR2 FQNNGV. CDR3 length: 15 residues. Unmatched junction bases numbered 8, after V lost 4 bases and J lost 2 bases. Primers: 60 Vbeta forward and 13 Jbeta reverse. Sequenced by immunoSEQ multiplex PCR; TCRdb stores in-frame clones only, minus some. The sample lists tens of thousands of clones, roughly 80% seen once, with roughly 2% in the top ten. This rearrangement joins TRBV11-2 to TRBJ2-7; the match to TRBD2 covers 7 bases. This TCR derives from a man younger than 35 in good health and CMV-seronegative. The sample comprised PBMCs. The CDR3 DNA reads as TGTGCCAGCAGCTCTCGCGGGGGACCCGCCTACGAGCAGTACTTC. It translates to CASSSRGGPAYEQYF.